Reported below is one TCR beta chain. What it binds is unknown. This sample is part of a study of graft-versus-host responses after intestinal transplantation. In the study overall: Among the recipients, transplants were multivisceral, liver-intestinal, or isolated intestinal. Anti-thymocyte globulin induction was given to all recipients, followed by tacrolimus and steroids for roughly 3 years. General study results and limits: Recipient-marrow GvH clones were detected, some having first appeared in ileum or blood.

Germline-derived CDR1 and CDR2 are WSHSY and SAAADI. This CDR3 has 11 amino acids. Trimming removed 3 bases from V and 13 bases from J; junction bases left unmatched: 5. Libraries were prepared by immunoSEQ multiplex PCR; TCRdb keeps only in-frame clonotypes and omits some of them. The sample shows nearly 100,000 clones, approximately 90% of them seen only once. This clonotype was obtained from a human patient who received an intestinal transplant, so some T cells may come from the graft donor. The input for sequencing was PBMCs, taken about 450 days after intestinal transplant. This sequence joins TRBV10-2 and TRBJ1-1, with 7 nucleotides matching TRBD1. This CDR3 reads CASSEGTAGFF. DNA of the CDR3: TGCGCCAGCAGTGAAGGGACAGCGGGTTTCTTT.